Only a few counts were recorded for the clone carrying this T cell receptor (beta chain). The antigen is unknown. The sample belongs to a study of human T cells and chemical hapten exposure. Study-level background: Epicutaneous patch tests delivered 0.01% DPC to the upper back, with evaluation at 6 days. Study-wide findings and caveats: The immune response of these alopecia patients might not match healthy individuals'.

TCRdb independently ran MiXCR on the RACE reads; one entry per CDR3 protein. The sample includes about 200,000 distinct CDR3 sequences, 24% of them seen just once. Time point here: patch test 3, about 24 weeks after DPC sensitization. Treatment defined: therapeutic diphenylcyclopropenone sensitization with weekly scalp DPC. Donation of samples came from alopecia patients who were 18 to 70 years old and suitable for DPC. Whole blood that had not been fractionated was the source of extracted total RNA. The receptor was derived from a woman aged 40-49 years with alopecia areata. Some clones in this sample may be carry-over from other donors' samples. The sequences come from whole blood, collected in connection with sensitization to the hapten diphenylcyclopropenone (DPC).

The CDR3 sequence is CASSLGGGRETQYF. CDR3 DNA: TGTGCCAGCAGCTTAGGCGGGGGGCGTGAGACCCAGTACTTC. The rearrangement links TRBV11-2 to TRBJ2-5, with TRBD2 matching over 8 bases. The germline gives CDR1 SGHAT, CDR2 FQNNGV. With V trimmed by 1 base and J by 5 bases, 3 bases remained unmatched. The CDR3 runs 14 residues.